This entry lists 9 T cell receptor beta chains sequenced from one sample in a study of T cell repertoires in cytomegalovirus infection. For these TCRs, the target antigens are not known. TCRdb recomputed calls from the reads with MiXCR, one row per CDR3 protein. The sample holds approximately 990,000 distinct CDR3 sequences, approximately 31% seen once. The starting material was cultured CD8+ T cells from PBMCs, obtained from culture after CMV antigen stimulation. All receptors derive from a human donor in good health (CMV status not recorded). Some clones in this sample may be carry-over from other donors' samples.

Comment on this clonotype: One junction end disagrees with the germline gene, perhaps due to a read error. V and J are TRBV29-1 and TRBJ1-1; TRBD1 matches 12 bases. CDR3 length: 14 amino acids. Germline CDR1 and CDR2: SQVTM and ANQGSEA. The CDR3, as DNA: TGCAGCTTTGAGGGACAGGGGGCGGACACTGAAGCTTTCTTT. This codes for CSFEGQGADTEAFF.

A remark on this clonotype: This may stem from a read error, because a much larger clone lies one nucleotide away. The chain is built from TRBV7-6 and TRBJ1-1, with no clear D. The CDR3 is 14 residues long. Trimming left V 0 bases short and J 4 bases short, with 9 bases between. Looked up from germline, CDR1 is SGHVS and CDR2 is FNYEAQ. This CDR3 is CASSLAHETTEAFF. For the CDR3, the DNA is TGTGCCAGCAGCTTAGCGCACGAAACCACTGAAGCTTTCTTT.

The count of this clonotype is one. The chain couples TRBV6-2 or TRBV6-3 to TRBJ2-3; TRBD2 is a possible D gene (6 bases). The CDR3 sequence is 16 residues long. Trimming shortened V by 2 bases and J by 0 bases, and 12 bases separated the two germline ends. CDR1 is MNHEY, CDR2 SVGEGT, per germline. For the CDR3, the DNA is TGTGCCAGCAGTTACCGGGTTACTAGCAGCACAGATACGCAGTATTTT. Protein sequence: CASSYRVTSSTDTQYF.

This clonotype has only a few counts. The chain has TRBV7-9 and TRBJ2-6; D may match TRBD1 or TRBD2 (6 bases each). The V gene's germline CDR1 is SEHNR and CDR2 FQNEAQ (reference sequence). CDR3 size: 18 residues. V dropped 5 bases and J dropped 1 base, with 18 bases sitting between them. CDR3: CASSPPPQGRSGANVLTF. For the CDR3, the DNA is TGTGCCAGCAGCCCGCCCCCCCAGGGGAGGTCTGGGGCCAACGTCCTGACTTTC.

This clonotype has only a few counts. The CDR3 region is CASSTRTSGGDEQFF. Written as DNA, the CDR3 is TGTGCCAGCAGTACCCGGACTAGCGGGGGCGATGAGCAGTTCTTC. The chain joins TRBV27 to TRBJ2-1, with TRBD2 matching over 13 bases. V was clipped by 5 bases and J by 8 bases; unmatched bases: 6. From germline, CDR1 is MNHEY and CDR2 SMNVEV (reference sequence). The CDR3 covers 15 residues.

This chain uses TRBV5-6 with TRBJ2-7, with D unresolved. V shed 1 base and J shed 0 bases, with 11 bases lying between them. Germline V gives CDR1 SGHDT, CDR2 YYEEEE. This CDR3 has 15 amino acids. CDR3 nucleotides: TGTGCCAGCAGCTTGCGGTCGGTTTTCTCCTACGAGCAGTACGTC. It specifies CASSLRSVFSYEQYV.

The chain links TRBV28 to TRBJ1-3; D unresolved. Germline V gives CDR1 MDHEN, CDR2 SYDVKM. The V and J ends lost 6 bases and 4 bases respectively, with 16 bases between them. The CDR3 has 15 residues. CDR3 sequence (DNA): TGTGCCAGCAGACTACACGGAGCGCCCGGAAACACCATATATTTT. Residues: CASRLHGAPGNTIYF.

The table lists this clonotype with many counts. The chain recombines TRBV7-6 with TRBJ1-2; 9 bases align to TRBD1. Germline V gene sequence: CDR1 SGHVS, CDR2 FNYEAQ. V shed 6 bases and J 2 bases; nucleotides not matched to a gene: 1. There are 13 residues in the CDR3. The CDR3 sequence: CASRGTGNYGYTF. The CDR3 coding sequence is TGTGCCAGCAGGGGGACAGGGAACTATGGCTACACCTTC. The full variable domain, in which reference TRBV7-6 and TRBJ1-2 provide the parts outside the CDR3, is GAGVSQSPRYKVTKRGQDVALRCDPISGHVSLYWYRQALGQGPEFLTYFNYEAQQDKSGLPNDRFSAERPEGSISTLTIQRTEQRDSAMYRCASRGTGNYGYTFGSGTRLTVV.

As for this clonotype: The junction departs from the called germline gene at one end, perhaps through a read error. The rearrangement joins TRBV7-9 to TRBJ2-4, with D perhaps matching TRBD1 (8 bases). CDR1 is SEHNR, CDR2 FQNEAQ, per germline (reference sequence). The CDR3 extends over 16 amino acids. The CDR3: CASSPRTGREKSIQYF. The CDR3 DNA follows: TGTGCCAGCAGCCCCCGGACAGGGAGGGAGAAAAGCATTCAGTACTTC.